The present T cell receptor (beta chain) was sequenced within a study of beta chain features in type 1 diabetes. Whole-study findings and limits: Shorter TCRB CDR3s, moderately but significantly so, were found in Type 1 diabetes patients in all four CD4+ subsets.

This clone has only a few counts. The antigen remains unidentified. The isolated RNA, all of it, was reverse transcribed, so expressed TCRB transcripts were what got sequenced. The repertoire was sequenced with immunoSEQ multiplex PCR; TCRdb's copy has only in-frame clones and lacks some. The data hold fewer than 900,000 clones, with about a sixth observed a single time. CD4+ cells of the naive, central memory, regulatory and stem cell-like memory types were sorted via CD45RO/CCR7/CD25/CD127/CD95/CD27. The germline V gene has CDR1 MNHGY and CDR2 SVAAGI. V was trimmed by 7 bases and J by 6 bases, leaving 8 bases between them. The CDR3 has 11 amino acids.

The rearrangement links TRBV6-9 to TRBJ2-3; D remains ambiguous. This sequence was found in a woman aged 18-35 years in good health. Sample: naive CD4+ T cells from blood. The CDR3 reads CASTPEDTQYF. Here the CDR3 DNA reads TGTGCCAGCACCCCCGAGGATACGCAGTATTTT.